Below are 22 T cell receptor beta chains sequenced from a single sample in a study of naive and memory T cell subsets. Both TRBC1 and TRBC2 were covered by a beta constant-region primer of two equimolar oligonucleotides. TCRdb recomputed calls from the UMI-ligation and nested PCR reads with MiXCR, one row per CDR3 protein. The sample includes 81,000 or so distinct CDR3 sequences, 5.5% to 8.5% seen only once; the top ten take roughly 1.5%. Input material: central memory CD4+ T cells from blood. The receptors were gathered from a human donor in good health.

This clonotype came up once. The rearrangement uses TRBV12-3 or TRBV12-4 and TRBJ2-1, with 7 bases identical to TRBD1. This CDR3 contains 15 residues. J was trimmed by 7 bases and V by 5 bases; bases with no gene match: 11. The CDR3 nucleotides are TGTGCCAGCAGTCTAGACAGGGCCCTAAGGAATGAGCAGTTCTTC. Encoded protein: CASSLDRALRNEQFF.

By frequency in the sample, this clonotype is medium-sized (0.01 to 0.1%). CDR3 residues: CSVVRFGGELFF. CDR3 coding DNA: TGCAGCGTTGTTAGGTTCGGGGGGGAACTGTTTTTT. The chain links TRBV29-1 to TRBJ1-4, with TRBD1 as a possible D gene (5 bases). The CDR3 extends over 12 amino acids. In germline, CDR1 is SQVTM, CDR2 ANQGSEA. Trimming stripped 4 bases from V and 12 bases from J, with 15 bases between.

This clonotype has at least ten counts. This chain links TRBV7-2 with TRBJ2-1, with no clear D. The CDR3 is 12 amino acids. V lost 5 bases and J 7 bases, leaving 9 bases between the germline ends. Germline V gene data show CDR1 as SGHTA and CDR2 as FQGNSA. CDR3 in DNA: TGTGCCAGCAGCAAACGGAAAAATGAGCAGTTCTTC. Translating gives CASSKRKNEQFF. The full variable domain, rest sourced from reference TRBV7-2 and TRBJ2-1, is GAGVSQSPSNKVTEKGKDVELRCDPISGHTALYWYRQSLGQGLEFLIYFQGNSAPDKSGLPSDRFSAERTGGSVSTLTIQRTQQEDSAVYLCASSKRKNEQFFGPGTRLTVL.

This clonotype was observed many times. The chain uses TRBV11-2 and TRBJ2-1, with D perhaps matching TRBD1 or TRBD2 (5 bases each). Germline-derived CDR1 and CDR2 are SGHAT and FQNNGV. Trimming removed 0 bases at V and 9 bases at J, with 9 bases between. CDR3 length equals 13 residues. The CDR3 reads CASSLERDREQFF. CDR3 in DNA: TGTGCCAGCAGCTTAGAGAGGGACCGTGAGCAGTTCTTC.

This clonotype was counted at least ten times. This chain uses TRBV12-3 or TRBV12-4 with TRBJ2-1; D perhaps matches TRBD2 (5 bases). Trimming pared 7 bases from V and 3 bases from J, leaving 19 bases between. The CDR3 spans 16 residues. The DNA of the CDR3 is TGTGCCAGCACCTTACTCACTAGTCTACTCTACAATGAGCAGTTCTTC. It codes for CASTLLTSLLYNEQFF.

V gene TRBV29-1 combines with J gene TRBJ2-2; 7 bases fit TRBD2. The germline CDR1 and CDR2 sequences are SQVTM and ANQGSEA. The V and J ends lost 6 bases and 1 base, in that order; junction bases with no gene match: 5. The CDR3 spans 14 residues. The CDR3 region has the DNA TGCAGCGTCCGAAGCGGGATGAACACCGGGGAGCTGTTTTTT. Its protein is CSVRSGMNTGELFF.

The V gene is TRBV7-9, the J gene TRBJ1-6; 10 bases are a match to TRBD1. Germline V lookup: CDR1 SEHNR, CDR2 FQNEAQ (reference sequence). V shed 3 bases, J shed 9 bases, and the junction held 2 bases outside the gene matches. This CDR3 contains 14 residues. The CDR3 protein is CASSFRDRGSPLHF. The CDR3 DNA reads TGTGCCAGCAGCTTCCGGGACAGGGGTTCACCCCTCCACTTT.

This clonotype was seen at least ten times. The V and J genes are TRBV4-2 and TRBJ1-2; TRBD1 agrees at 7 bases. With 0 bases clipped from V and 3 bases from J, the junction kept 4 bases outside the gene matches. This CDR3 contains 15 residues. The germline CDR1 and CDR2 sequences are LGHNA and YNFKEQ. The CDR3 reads CASSQDPGQHYGYTF. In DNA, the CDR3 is TGTGCCAGCAGCCAAGACCCGGGACAGCACTATGGCTACACCTTC.

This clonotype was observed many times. CDR3 residues: CASIQGLGGQGYGYTF. The CDR3 region has the DNA TGTGCCAGCATTCAGGGGCTGGGCGGACAGGGCTATGGCTACACCTTC. The chain recombines TRBV12-3 or TRBV12-4 with TRBJ1-2; TRBD1 matches 8 bases. This CDR3 has 16 residues. The trim removed 7 bases at V and 4 bases at J, leaving 14 bases unmatched.

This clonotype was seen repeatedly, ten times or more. DNA of the CDR3: TGTGCCAGCTGTGTTAGGGGGGCCTTCTCTGGAAACACCATATATTTT. Its translation: CASCVRGAFSGNTIYF. The chain carries TRBV28 and TRBJ1-3, with TRBD1 as a possible D gene (6 bases). This CDR3 is built from 16 residues. The ends were cut back, 8 bases at V and 0 bases at J, with 17 bases in the middle. Germline V gives CDR1 MDHEN, CDR2 SYDVKM.

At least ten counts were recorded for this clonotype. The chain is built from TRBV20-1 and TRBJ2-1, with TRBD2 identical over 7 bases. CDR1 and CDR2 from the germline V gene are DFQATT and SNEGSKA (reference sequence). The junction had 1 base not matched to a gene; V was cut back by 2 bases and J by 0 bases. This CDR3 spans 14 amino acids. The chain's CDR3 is CSARRGSSYNEQFF. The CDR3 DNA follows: TGCAGTGCTAGACGCGGGAGCTCCTACAATGAGCAGTTCTTC.

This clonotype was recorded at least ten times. CDR3 DNA sequence: TGCAGTGCTAGAGAAGGAGCGGGTCATCAGCCCCAGCATTTT. Amino acid sequence: CSAREGAGHQPQHF. The J gene is TRBJ1-5, the V gene TRBV20-1; D not resolved. The CDR3 loop spans 14 amino acids. Between the trimmed V and J ends, which lost 0 bases and 5 bases, there was a span of 11 bases. Per the germline V gene, CDR1 is DFQATT and CDR2 is SNEGSKA (reference sequence).

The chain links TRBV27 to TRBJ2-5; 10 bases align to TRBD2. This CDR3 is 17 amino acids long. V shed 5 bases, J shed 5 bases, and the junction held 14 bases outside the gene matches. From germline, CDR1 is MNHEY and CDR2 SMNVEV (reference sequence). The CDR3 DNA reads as TGTGCCAGCAGTCGAACTCAAGTAGCGGGAGGCTGGGAGACCCAGTACTTC. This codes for CASSRTQVAGGWETQYF.

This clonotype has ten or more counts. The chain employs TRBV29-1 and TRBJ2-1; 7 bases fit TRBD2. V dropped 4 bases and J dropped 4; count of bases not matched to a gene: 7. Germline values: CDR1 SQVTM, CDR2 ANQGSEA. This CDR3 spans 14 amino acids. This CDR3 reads CSVVRASGYNEQFF. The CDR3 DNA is TGCAGCGTTGTAAGGGCTAGCGGTTACAATGAGCAGTTCTTC.

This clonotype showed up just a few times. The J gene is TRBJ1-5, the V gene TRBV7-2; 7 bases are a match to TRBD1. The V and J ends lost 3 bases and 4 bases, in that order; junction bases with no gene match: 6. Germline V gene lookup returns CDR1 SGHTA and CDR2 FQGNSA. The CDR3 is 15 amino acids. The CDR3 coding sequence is TGTGCCAGCAGCTTGACGACAGGGTTGAATCAGCCCCAGCATTTT. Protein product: CASSLTTGLNQPQHF.

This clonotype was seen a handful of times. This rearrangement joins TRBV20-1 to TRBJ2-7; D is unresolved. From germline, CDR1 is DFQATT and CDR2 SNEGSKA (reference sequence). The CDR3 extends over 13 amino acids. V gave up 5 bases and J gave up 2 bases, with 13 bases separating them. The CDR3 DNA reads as TGCAGTGCTCCCCGTGATGGAGCCTACGAGCAGTACTTC. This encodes CSAPRDGAYEQYF.

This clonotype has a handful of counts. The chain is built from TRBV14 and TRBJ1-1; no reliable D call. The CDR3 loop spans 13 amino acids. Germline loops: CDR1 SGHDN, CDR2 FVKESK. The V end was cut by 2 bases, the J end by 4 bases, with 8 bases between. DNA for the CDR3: TGTGCCAGCAGCCAAACCACTGCCACTGAAGCTTTCTTT. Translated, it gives CASSQTTATEAFF.

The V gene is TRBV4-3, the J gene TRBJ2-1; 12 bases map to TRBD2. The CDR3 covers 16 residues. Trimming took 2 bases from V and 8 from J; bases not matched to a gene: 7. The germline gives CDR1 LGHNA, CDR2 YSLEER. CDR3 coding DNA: TGCGCCAGCAGCCAACGTCTAGCGGGGGGGCCTCATGAGCAGTTCTTC. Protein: CASSQRLAGGPHEQFF.

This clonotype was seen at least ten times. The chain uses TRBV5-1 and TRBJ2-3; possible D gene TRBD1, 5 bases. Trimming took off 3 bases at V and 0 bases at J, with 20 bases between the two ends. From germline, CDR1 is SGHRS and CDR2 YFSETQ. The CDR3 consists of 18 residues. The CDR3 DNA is TGCGCCAGCAGCTCTCGGAAATATGGGGCAGGTAGCACAGATACGCAGTATTTT. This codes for CASSSRKYGAGSTDTQYF.

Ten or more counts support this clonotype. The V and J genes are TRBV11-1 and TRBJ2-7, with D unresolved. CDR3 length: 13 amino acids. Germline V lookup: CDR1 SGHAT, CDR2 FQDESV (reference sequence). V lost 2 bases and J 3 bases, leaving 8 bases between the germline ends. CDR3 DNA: TGTGCCAGCAGCTTAAATTCGGACTACGAGCAGTACTTC. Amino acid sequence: CASSLNSDYEQYF.

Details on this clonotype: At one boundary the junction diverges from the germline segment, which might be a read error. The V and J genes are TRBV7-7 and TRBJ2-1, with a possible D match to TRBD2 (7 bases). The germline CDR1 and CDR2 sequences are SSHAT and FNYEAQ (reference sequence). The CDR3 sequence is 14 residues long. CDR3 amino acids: CASSLVGGAAEQFF. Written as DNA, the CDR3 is TGTGCTAGCAGCTTAGTGGGGGGGGCTGCTGAGCAGTTCTTC.

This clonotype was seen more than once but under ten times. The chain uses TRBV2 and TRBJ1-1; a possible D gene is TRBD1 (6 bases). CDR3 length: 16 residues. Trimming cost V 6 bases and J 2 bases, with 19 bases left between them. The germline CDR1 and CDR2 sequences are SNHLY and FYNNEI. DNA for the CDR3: TGTGCCAGCAGGGATCCATCCCGGACAGCAAACACTGAAGCTTTCTTT. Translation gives CASRDPSRTANTEAFF.